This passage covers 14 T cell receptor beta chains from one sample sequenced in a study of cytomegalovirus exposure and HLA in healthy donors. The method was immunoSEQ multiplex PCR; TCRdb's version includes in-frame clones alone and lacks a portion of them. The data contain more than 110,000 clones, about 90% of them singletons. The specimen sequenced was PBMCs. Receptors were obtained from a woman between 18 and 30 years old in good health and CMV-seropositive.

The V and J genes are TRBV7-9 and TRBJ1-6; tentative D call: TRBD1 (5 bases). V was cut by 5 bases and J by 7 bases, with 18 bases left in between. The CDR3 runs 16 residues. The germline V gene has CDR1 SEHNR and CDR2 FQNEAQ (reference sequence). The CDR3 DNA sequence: TGTGCCAGCAGCCCTAGCCTCGGGGGGTGGAATTCACCCCTCCACTTT. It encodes CASSPSLGGWNSPLHF.

CDR3 bases: TGTGCCAGCAGTGAACAGGGGGCAGATACGCAGTATTTT. It codes for CASSEQGADTQYF. V and J are TRBV6-1 and TRBJ2-3; 7 positions agree with TRBD1. Germline CDR1 is MNHNS and CDR2 is SASEGT. The V and J ends lost 2 bases and 4 bases, in that order; junction bases with no gene match: 0. The length of the CDR3 is 13 residues.

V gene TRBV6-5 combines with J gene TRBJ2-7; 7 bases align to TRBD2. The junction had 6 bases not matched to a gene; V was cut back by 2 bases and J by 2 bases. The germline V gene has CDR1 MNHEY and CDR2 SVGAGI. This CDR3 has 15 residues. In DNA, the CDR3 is TGTGCCAGCAGTTACCCGTCCGGGACTACCTACGAGCAGTACTTC. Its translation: CASSYPSGTTYEQYF.

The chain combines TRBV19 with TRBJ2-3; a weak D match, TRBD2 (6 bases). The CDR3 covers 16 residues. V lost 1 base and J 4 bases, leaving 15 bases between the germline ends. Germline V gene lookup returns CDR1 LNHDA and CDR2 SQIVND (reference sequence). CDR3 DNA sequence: TGTGCCAGTAGTATAGGGCGGCTAGCGCTTCCAGATACGCAGTATTTT. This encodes CASSIGRLALPDTQYF.

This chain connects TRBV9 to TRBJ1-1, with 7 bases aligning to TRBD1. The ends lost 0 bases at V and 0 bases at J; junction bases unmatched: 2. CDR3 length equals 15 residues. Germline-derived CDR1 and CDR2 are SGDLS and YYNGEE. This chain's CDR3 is CASSVADRLNTEAFF. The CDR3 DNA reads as TGTGCCAGCAGCGTAGCGGACAGGTTGAACACTGAAGCTTTCTTT.

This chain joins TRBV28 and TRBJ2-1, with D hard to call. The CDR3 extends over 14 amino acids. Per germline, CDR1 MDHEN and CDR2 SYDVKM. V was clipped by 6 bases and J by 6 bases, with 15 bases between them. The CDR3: CASSLYKTGNEQFF. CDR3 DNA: TGTGCCAGCAGCCTATATAAGACTGGCAATGAGCAGTTCTTC.

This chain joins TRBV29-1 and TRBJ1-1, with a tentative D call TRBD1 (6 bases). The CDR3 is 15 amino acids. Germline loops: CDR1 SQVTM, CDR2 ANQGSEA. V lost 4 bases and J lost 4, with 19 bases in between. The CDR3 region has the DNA TGCAGCGTTGCTTGGACAGCCCCCGAAGTCACTGAAGCTTTCTTT. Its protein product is CSVAWTAPEVTEAFF.

CDR3 amino acids: CAISERVISSAAFF. DNA for the CDR3: TGTGCCATCAGTGAGCGGGTGATTAGTTCCGCGGCTTTCTTT. This chain connects TRBV10-3 to TRBJ1-1, with D unresolved. The V end was cut by 2 bases, the J end by 11 bases, with 18 bases between. The CDR3 runs to 14 residues. Germline lookup yields CDR1 ENHRY and CDR2 SYGVKD.

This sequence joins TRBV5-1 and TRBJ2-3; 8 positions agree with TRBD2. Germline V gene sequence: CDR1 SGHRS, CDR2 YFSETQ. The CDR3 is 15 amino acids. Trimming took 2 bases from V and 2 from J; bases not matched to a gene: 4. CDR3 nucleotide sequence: TGCGCCAGCAGCTTTATAGCGGGATACACAGATACGCAGTATTTT. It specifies CASSFIAGYTDTQYF.

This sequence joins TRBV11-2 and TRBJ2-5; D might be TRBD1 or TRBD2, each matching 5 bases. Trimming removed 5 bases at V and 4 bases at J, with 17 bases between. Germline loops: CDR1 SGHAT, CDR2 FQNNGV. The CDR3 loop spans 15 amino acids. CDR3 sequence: CASSLARGWRETQYF. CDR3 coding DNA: TGTGCCAGCAGCCTAGCTAGGGGTTGGCGAGAGACCCAGTACTTC.

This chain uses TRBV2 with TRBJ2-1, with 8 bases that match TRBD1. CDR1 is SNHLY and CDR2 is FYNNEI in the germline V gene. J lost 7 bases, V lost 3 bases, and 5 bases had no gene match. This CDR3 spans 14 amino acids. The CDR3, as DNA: TGTGCCAGCAGTGATCAGGGGGCACAGAATGAGCAGTTCTTC. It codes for CASSDQGAQNEQFF.

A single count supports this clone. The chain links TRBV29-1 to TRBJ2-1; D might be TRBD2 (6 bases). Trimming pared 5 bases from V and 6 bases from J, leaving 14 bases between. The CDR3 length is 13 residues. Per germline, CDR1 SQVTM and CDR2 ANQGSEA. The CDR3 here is CSVQTGELNEQFF. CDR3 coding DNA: TGCAGCGTTCAAACGGGGGAACTCAATGAGCAGTTCTTC.

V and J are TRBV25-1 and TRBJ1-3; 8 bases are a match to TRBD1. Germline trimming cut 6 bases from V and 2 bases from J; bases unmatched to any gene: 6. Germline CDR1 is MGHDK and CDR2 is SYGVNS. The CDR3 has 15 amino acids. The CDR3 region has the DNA TGTGCCAGCAGCCCAGGGGGCTTTGCTGGAAACACCATATATTTT. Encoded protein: CASSPGGFAGNTIYF.

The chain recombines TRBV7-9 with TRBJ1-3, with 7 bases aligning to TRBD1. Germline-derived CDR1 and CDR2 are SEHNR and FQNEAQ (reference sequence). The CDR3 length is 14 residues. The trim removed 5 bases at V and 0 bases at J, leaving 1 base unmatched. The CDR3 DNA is TGTGCCAGCAGCCAGGGGGACTCTGGAAACACCATATATTTT. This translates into CASSQGDSGNTIYF.